This T cell receptor beta chain was recorded in a study of T cell changes during pregnancy in multiple sclerosis. Losses at the gene ends were 3 bases for V and 7 bases for J; bases not matched to a gene: 9. This CDR3 is built from 15 residues. CDR1 and CDR2 (germline): LNHDA, SQIVND (reference sequence). Assay: immunoSEQ multiplex PCR; the TCRdb copy retains only in-frame clones and omits some. The sample yields roughly 65,000 clones, roughly 89% seen once. The rearrangement links TRBV19 to TRBJ2-3; 8 positions match TRBD1. Sequences were derived from peripheral blood, sampled in the third trimester of pregnancy. This receptor was taken from a female donor in good health, enrolled as a control in a pregnancy study. CDR3 region: CASSMQGALGNTQYF. CDR3 bases: TGTGCCAGTAGTATGCAGGGGGCTTTGGGGAATACGCAGTATTTT. Variable domain in full (rest from reference TRBV19 and TRBJ2-3): DGGITQSPKYLFRKEGQNVTLSCEQNLNHDAMYWYRQDPGQGLRLIYYSQIVNDFQKGDIAEGYSVSREKKESFPLTVTSAQKNPTAFYLCASSMQGALGNTQYFGPGTRLTVL.